This paragraph covers one T cell receptor (beta chain) sequence. The entry originates in a study of PD-1 blockade in classical Hodgkin lymphoma. Data came from immunoSEQ multiplex PCR; TCRdb stores just in-frame clones and leaves some out. The sample records some 100,000 clones, approximately 94% being singletons. Noted time point: cycle 4 day 1 (C4D1), after around six weeks of nivolumab. Every single patient, without exception, relapsed after autologous stem cell transplantation, and brentuximab vedotin exposure varied. This specimen consisted of peripheral blood mononuclear cells (PBMCs), obtained before the fourth cycle of nivolumab. This TCR was recovered from a human donor with classical Hodgkin lymphoma.

The CDR3 region is CASSRGRAWETQYF. In DNA, the CDR3 is TGTGCCAGCAGTCGGGGACGGGCTTGGGAGACCCAGTACTTC. V and J are TRBV27 and TRBJ2-5, with D perhaps TRBD1 or TRBD2 (5 bases each). The ends were cut back, 5 bases at V and 5 bases at J, with 15 bases in the middle. The germline V gene has CDR1 MNHEY and CDR2 SMNVEV (reference sequence). This CDR3 region has 14 residues.